This TCR beta chain was captured by sequencing in a study of T cell responses to AZD1222 COVID-19 vaccine (dated by TCRdb to about 2021). In terms of the full investigation: Because spike-specific TCR depth and breadth did not differ between the two schedules, AZD1222 recipients who got a second dose at roughly 4 weeks were pooled with those who got a second dose at roughly 12 weeks. A total of 233 trial participants underwent TCR sequencing, of whom some 210 received two doses of AZD1222 and roughly 25 received two doses of the MenACWY control vaccine. Trial participants were enrolled into age subgroups of 18-55, 56-69 and 70-plus years, which contained about 160, 30 and 59 TCR-sequenced participants, respectively. Here is what the overall study found, with its caveats: Vaccine-associated CD4 TCRs spanned the whole spike protein, with dominant responses in regions 160-218 and 743-854. Nearly half of unique spike-specific TCRs reportedly recognized epitopes outside regions mutated in the B.1.351 and B.1.1.7 variants. Participants were mostly white British, with more females than males. The authors suggested clonal diversity may have been underestimated. In the small 56-69-year group, the increase in depth fell short of significance, most likely because of low power. Conclusions about previously exposed vaccinees were limited because only a handful of AZD1222 recipients were SARS-CoV-2 seropositive at baseline. Because no samples from the day 14 peak response were available, repertoires could be characterized only after the peak T cell response. Spike-specific TCR breadth and depth rose significantly after two AZD1222 doses compared with day 0 and with MenACWY recipients.

CDR1 and CDR2, looked up from the germline V gene, are MGHRA and YSYEKL. V sheds 4 bases and J sheds 6 bases, leaving 19 bases between their ends. The CDR3 contains 15 residues, cysteine and phenylalanine counted. The CDR3 DNA has 45 bases and is translated from base 1. About this clone itself: The antigen this receptor binds is unknown. There are no base qualities to consult, and no much larger clone falls within one base.

The CDR3 regions of human TCRbeta chains were analyzed by immunosequencing. The authors processed their data as follows. TCRs in the repertoires were matched against a reference library of SARS-CoV-2-specific TCRs that had been generated with the MIRA antigen-specificity platform. Breadth was defined as the fraction of unique TCRs that were SARS-CoV-2-associated, and depth was defined as the fraction of total T cells that were SARS-CoV-2-associated. Using the MIRA data, every spike-specific TCR was mapped to the spike region that the TCR reacted to and assigned to either a CD4 or a CD8 class. Log10-transformed breadth and depth values were compared by one-way ANOVA with Sidak's multiple comparisons tests. The clones in this table, taken by TCRdb from immuneACCESS, are in-frame only. Not every clone is retained; where verified, under half of the shortfall comes from an unresolved V gene, and the cause of the rest is unknown. The DNA gave D and trimming, while V, J and clone size come from that table. Counted in this sample were about 97,000 clones; roughly 88% of them appeared once. Less than 3.5% of the sample is held by the ten biggest clonotypes.

In light of the paper, this sample's time point label describes: baseline before first vaccination. Samples from vaccinated people were obtained from the UK trials COV001 and COV002, which included a single-blind randomized controlled phase 2/3 trial of AZD1222 (ChAdOx1 nCoV-19) in healthy adults. Trial participant PBMC samples were collected at day 0 and day 28 after the second dose for TCRbeta chain sequencing. Sequenced here: peripheral blood, sampled on day 0 of AZD1222 vaccination. This TCR came from an adult in good health. The chain uses TRBV4-1 and TRBJ2-7, with the D call perhaps TRBD1 or TRBD2, each one matching 5 bases. CDR3 protein: CASSLGLLVGGEQYF. The nucleotides read TGCGCCAGCAGCCTTGGACTCCTCGTTGGGGGCGAGCAGTACTTC.